These 32 T cell receptor beta chains were all obtained from the same sample, sequenced in a study of T cells in Graves' hyperthyroidism and ophthalmopathy (dated by TCRdb to the late 2010s). The method behind the library was multiplex PCR. Sequencing used an Illumina HiSeq 2000. The TCR beta CDR3 regions were amplified from the RNA transcripts. A first-round RT-PCR of the TCR CDR3 used the HTBI primer set with the Qiagen OneStep RT-PCR kit. TCRdb reran the public reads through fastp at Q25 and MiXCR, keeping productive beta chains. Entries that share a CDR3 protein sequence are merged under the most common genes and DNA. This sample comprises about 640,000 distinct CDR3 sequences, nearly 45% of them detected only once. The top ten hold more than 7% of the sample. Sequences were obtained from peripheral blood or thyroid tissue (not recorded which). The source of these receptors is an adult man with Graves' disease, either hyperthyroidism or ophthalmopathy (not recorded which).

The chain employs TRBV7-9 and TRBJ1-2; D is undetermined. This CDR3 contains 11 residues. Trimming cost V 4 bases and J 8 bases, with 8 bases left between them. Germline CDR1 and CDR2: SEHNR and FQNEAQ (reference sequence). CDR3 sequence reads: CASSSRHGYTF. CDR3 DNA sequence: TGTGCCAGCAGCTCGAGACACGGCTACACCTTC.

This clonotype occurred many times. This sequence joins TRBV2 and TRBJ1-1, with D uncertain. The germline V and J ends were trimmed by 4 bases and 0 bases, with 15 bases remaining between them. Germline V CDR1 and CDR2: SNHLY, FYNNEI. The CDR3 contains 16 residues. The CDR3 spells CASSVVGGYMNTEAFF. CDR3 DNA: TGTGCCAGCAGTGTTGTCGGCGGATACATGAACACTGAAGCTTTCTTT.

The chain joins TRBV19 to TRBJ1-1; D is perhaps TRBD1 (6 bases). The CDR3 has 17 residues. V dropped 5 bases and J dropped 7 bases, with 26 bases sitting between them. Germline V lookup: CDR1 LNHDA, CDR2 SQIVND (reference sequence). The CDR3 sequence: CASSPTDRPYEQYEAFF. The CDR3 region has the DNA TGTGCCAGTAGTCCCACCGACAGGCCCTACGAGCAGTATGAAGCTTTCTTT.

The sample holds a few counts of this clonotype. The chain combines TRBV7-9 with TRBJ1-4; 12 bases align to TRBD1. Germline CDR1 SEHNR, CDR2 FQNEAQ (reference sequence). The CDR3 covers 17 residues. With V trimmed by 5 bases and J by 2 bases, 6 bases remained unmatched. The CDR3 sequence: CASSQGQGAKTNEKLFF. DNA for the CDR3: TGTGCCAGCAGCCAGGGACAGGGGGCGAAGACTAATGAAAAACTGTTTTTT. Looking up the rest from reference TRBV7-9 and TRBJ1-4 gives the full variable domain: DTGVSQNPRHKITKRGQNVTFRCDPISEHNRLYWYRQTLGQGPEFLTYFQNEAQLEKSRLLSDRFSAERPKGSFSTLEIQRTEQGDSAMYLCASSQGQGAKTNEKLFFGSGTQLSVL.

This clonotype was detected many times. V gene TRBV24-1 combines with J gene TRBJ1-2; TRBD1 matches 8 bases. The junction had 10 bases not matched to a gene; V was cut back by 7 bases and J by 7 bases. The germline V gene has CDR1 KGHDR and CDR2 SFDVKD. This CDR3 region has 14 residues. The CDR3 here is CATSPRDRRAGYTF. DNA for the CDR3: TGTGCCACCAGCCCTCGGGACAGGCGTGCTGGCTACACCTTC.

As regards this clonotype: A read error may explain this, as a much larger clone is one base away. This rearrangement joins TRBV19 to TRBJ2-2, with D hard to call. The CDR3 has 14 residues. The germline gives CDR1 LNHDA, CDR2 SQIVND (reference sequence). V lost 4 bases and J 4 bases, leaving 10 bases between the germline ends. The CDR3 protein is CASSTSLVTGELFF. The DNA of the CDR3 is TGTGCCAGTAGTACCTCGCTCGTCACCGGGGAGCTGTTTTTT.

This sequence joins TRBV9 and TRBJ2-5; 7 nucleotides line up with TRBD2. The trim removed 2 bases at V and 1 base at J, leaving 8 bases unmatched. The CDR3 contains 16 residues. Germline values: CDR1 SGDLS, CDR2 YYNGEE. The CDR3 sequence is CASSVRGDAPQETQYF. In nucleotides, the CDR3 is TGTGCCAGCAGCGTTCGGGGGGACGCCCCCCAAGAGACCCAGTACTTC.

This clonotype was recorded once. J is TRBJ2-5 and V is TRBV29-1; 9 positions agree with TRBD2. The CDR3 totals 15 residues. V shed 8 bases, J shed 1 base, and the junction held 11 bases outside the gene matches. CDR1 and CDR2 from the germline V gene are SQVTM and ANQGSEA. In DNA, the CDR3 is TGCAGCAGTTACGTGGGTAGCGGGAGCCAAGAGACCCAGTACTTC. Its protein product is CSSYVGSGSQETQYF.

This chain connects TRBV19 to TRBJ1-2; 8 nucleotides align to TRBD1. J lost 2 bases, V lost 4 bases, and 6 bases had no gene match. Per germline, CDR1 LNHDA and CDR2 SQIVND (reference sequence). The CDR3 contains 15 residues. The CDR3 DNA is TGTGCCAGTAGTACTAGGGGACAGGAAAACTATGGCTACACCTTC. It specifies CASSTRGQENYGYTF. The full variable domain, with the rest looked up from reference TRBV19 and TRBJ1-2, is DGGITQSPKYLFRKEGQNVTLSCEQNLNHDAMYWYRQDPGQGLRLIYYSQIVNDFQKGDIAEGYSVSREKKESFPLTVTSAQKNPTAFYLCASSTRGQENYGYTFGSGTRLTVV.

This clonotype was seen a single time. A much larger clone is a single base away; this may be a read error. The chain employs TRBV7-9 and TRBJ1-5; D not certain. Germline V gives CDR1 SEHNR, CDR2 FQNEAQ (reference sequence). The CDR3 is made up of 15 amino acids. The CDR3 region is CASSAFKGGNRPQHF. The CDR3 DNA follows: TGTGCCAGCAGCGCTTTCAAGGGTGGCAATCGGCCCCAGCATTTT. Full variable domain (rest looked up from reference TRBV7-9 and TRBJ1-5): DTGVSQNPRHKITKRGQNVTFRCDPISEHNRLYWYRQTLGQGPEFLTYFQNEAQLEKSRLLSDRFSAERPKGSFSTLEIQRTEQGDSAMYLCASSAFKGGNRPQHFGDGTRLSIL.

The genes are TRBV5-1 and TRBJ1-1; no clear D gene. CDR3 size: 17 residues. V shed 3 bases and J shed 1 base, with 19 bases lying between them. Germline assignment: CDR1 SGHRS and CDR2 YFSETQ. CDR3 residues: CASSSAGSRESNTEAFF. CDR3 nucleotide sequence: TGCGCCAGCAGCTCTGCTGGAAGCAGAGAGTCGAACACTGAAGCTTTCTTT. The variable domain in full, with the rest retrieved from reference TRBV5-1 and TRBJ1-1, is KAGVTQTPRYLIKTRGQQVTLSCSPISGHRSVSWYQQTPGQGLQFLFEYFSETQRNKGNFPGRFSGRQFSNSRSEMNVSTLELGDSALYLCASSSAGSRESNTEAFFGQGTRLTVV.

Notes on this clonotype: The junction does not match germline at one end; this may be a read error. V and J are TRBV7-9 and TRBJ1-2, with 9 nucleotides matching TRBD1. CDR3 length equals 14 residues. The germline V gene has CDR1 SEHNR and CDR2 FQNEAQ (reference sequence). Written as DNA, the CDR3 is TGCGCCAGCAGCCAGCTACAGGGGGCGGACGGCTACACCTTC. Its protein product is CASSQLQGADGYTF.

This clonotype was observed many times. The chain links TRBV20-1 to TRBJ1-6; maybe TRBD1 (5 bases). The germline V gene has CDR1 DFQATT and CDR2 SNEGSKA (reference sequence). The V end lost 7 bases, the J end lost 7 bases, and 14 bases lay between the germline ends. This CDR3 has 13 amino acids. CDR3 DNA sequence: TGCAGTGTGCAGGGCGAGAGGAATTCACCCCTCCACTTT. Amino acid sequence: CSVQGERNSPLHF.

The chain uses TRBV7-2 and TRBJ2-7; 11 bases match TRBD1. V lost 5 bases, J lost 3 bases, and 12 bases stayed unmatched. This CDR3 contains 17 residues. Germline values: CDR1 SGHTA, CDR2 FQGNSA. Here the CDR3 DNA reads TGTGCCAGCAGCCCCCCTGGCCGGGACAGGGGGGACTACGAGCAGTACTTC. It yields the protein CASSPPGRDRGDYEQYF.

The chain has TRBV2 and TRBJ2-5; 10 nucleotides match TRBD1. V lost 5 bases to trimming and J lost 5 bases; unmatched junction nucleotides: 14. The germline V gene encodes CDR1 SNHLY and CDR2 FYNNEI. The CDR3 loop spans 17 amino acids. CDR3 sequence: CASSTRTGGKRTETQYF. The CDR3 DNA is TGTGCCAGCAGTACCCGGACAGGGGGTAAAAGGACGGAGACCCAGTACTTC. Filled out from reference TRBV2 and TRBJ2-5, the complete variable domain reads EPEVTQTPSHQVTQMGQEVILRCVPISNHLYFYWYRQILGQKVEFLVSFYNNEISEKSEIFDDQFSVERPDGSNFTLKIRSTKLEDSAMYFCASSTRTGGKRTETQYFGPGTRLLVL.

This sequence joins TRBV7-9 and TRBJ1-2; D not resolved. The CDR3 length is 14 residues. Germline V lookup: CDR1 SEHNR, CDR2 FQNEAQ (reference sequence). For the CDR3, the DNA is TGTGTAGCCGGGCCCGGGAAGTCTAACTATGGCTACACCTTC. Translated: CVAGPGKSNYGYTF.

This clonotype was detected ten times or more. This sequence joins TRBV5-1 and TRBJ1-6; TRBD1 might be the D (5 bases). CDR3 length: 14 residues. The V gene's germline CDR1 is SGHRS and CDR2 YFSETQ. Trimming removed 4 bases at V and 7 bases at J, with 12 bases between. This CDR3 is CASSLRGGNSPLHF. Here the CDR3 DNA reads TGCGCCAGCAGCCTACGCGGGGGAAATTCACCCCTCCACTTT.

This clonotype was counted ten times or more. This chain links TRBV29-1 with TRBJ1-5; no definite D call. Germline V gene data show CDR1 as SQVTM and CDR2 as ANQGSEA. Trimming removed 4 bases from V and 4 bases from J, with 11 bases in between. The CDR3 is 13 residues long. As DNA, the CDR3 is TGCAGCGTTGCGGGCATAGCAAATCAGCCCCAGCATTTT. Protein sequence: CSVAGIANQPQHF.

V usage is TRBV2 and J usage is TRBJ1-1, with TRBD1 matching 9 bases. V lost 11 bases to trimming and J lost 3 bases; unmatched junction nucleotides: 1. Germline CDR1 is SNHLY and CDR2 is FYNNEI. The CDR3 has 11 residues. CDR3 protein: CAWDRDTEAFF. In nucleotides, the CDR3 is TGTGCCTGGGACAGGGACACTGAAGCTTTCTTT.

This clonotype was seen a single time. The rearrangement links TRBV25-1 to TRBJ1-2; D is perhaps TRBD1 (6 bases). Trimming cost V 6 bases and J 7 bases, with 12 bases left between them. The CDR3 contains 12 residues. Germline assignment: CDR1 MGHDK and CDR2 SYGVNS. CDR3 bases: TGTGCCAGCAGCGTCAAGGACAGTGGCTACACCTTC. It specifies CASSVKDSGYTF.

This clonotype has ten or more counts. The gene calls are TRBV10-3 and TRBJ1-2; D ambiguous. CDR1 and CDR2 from the germline V gene are ENHRY and SYGVKD. V shed 2 bases and J shed 8 bases, with 12 bases lying between them. There are 13 residues in the CDR3. The CDR3 nucleotides read TGTGCCATCAGTGAGAGGACCTATGAGGGCTACACCTTC. It yields the protein CAISERTYEGYTF.

On this clonotype itself: The junction and the germline gene differ at one end; a read error may be behind it. V gene TRBV9 combines with J gene TRBJ1-6, with TRBD1 as a possible D gene (5 bases). CDR3 length: 17 residues. Germline lookup yields CDR1 SGDLS and CDR2 YYNGEE. The CDR3 spells CASSSERARGSNSPLNF. The CDR3 bases are TGTGCCAGCAGCTCCGAGAGGGCGCGGGGCTCGAATTCACCCCTCAACTTT.

Comment on this clonotype: This may stem from a read error, because a much larger clone lies one nucleotide away. The gene calls are TRBV15 and TRBJ1-4; no reliable D call. Per germline, CDR1 LNHNV and CDR2 YYDKDF (reference sequence). This CDR3 contains 14 residues. DNA for the CDR3: TGTGCCACCAGAGGTGGTGCAACTAATGAAAAACTGCTTTTT. The encoded protein is CATRGGATNEKLLF.

V and J are TRBV2 and TRBJ2-6, with D tentatively TRBD1 (6 bases). V lost 8 bases, J lost 5 bases, and 16 bases lay in between. CDR1 and CDR2 (germline): SNHLY, FYNNEI. The CDR3 runs to 15 residues. CDR3 sequence: CASPRGPKWANVLTF. For the CDR3, the DNA is TGTGCCAGCCCCAGGGGCCCCAAGTGGGCCAACGTCCTGACTTTC.

This chain links TRBV19 with TRBJ1-5; TRBD1 is a possible D gene (5 bases). This CDR3 region has 17 residues. V lost 4 bases to trimming and J lost 0 bases, with 16 bases between them. The V gene's germline CDR1 is LNHDA and CDR2 SQIVND (reference sequence). CDR3 amino acids: CASSTSRQIFSNQPQHF. Here the CDR3 DNA reads TGTGCCAGTAGTACCTCTCGACAGATATTTAGCAATCAGCCCCAGCATTTT.

This chain links TRBV20-1 with TRBJ1-5, with unresolved D. V was trimmed by 3 bases and J by 6 bases, leaving 12 bases between them. The CDR3 has 13 residues. CDR1 is DFQATT, CDR2 SNEGSKA, per germline (reference sequence). Written as DNA, the CDR3 is TGCAGTGCTAGGAGGAGTGGGCGTCAGCCCCAGCATTTT. Its translation is CSARRSGRQPQHF.

The chain links TRBV5-1 to TRBJ1-3; a weak D match, TRBD1 (6 bases). The V gene's germline CDR1 is SGHRS and CDR2 YFSETQ. V was trimmed by 4 bases and J by 0 bases, leaving 11 bases between them. The CDR3 length is 15 residues. CDR3 loop: CASSVDSTSGNTIYF. In DNA, the CDR3 is TGCGCCAGCAGCGTGGACAGCACCTCTGGAAACACCATATATTTT.

The chain joins TRBV24-1 to TRBJ2-5; TRBD1 is a possible D gene (5 bases). CDR3 size: 13 residues. Germline lookup yields CDR1 KGHDR and CDR2 SFDVKD. CDR3 protein: CARMAQGQETQYF. CDR3 nucleotide sequence: TGTGCTAGGATGGCCCAGGGTCAAGAGACCCAGTACTTC.

The chain combines TRBV7-9 with TRBJ1-4; 9 nucleotides line up with TRBD1. There are 16 residues in the CDR3. Germline V gene sequence: CDR1 SEHNR, CDR2 FQNEAQ (reference sequence). V lost 4 bases, J lost 3 bases, and 6 bases stayed unmatched. CDR3 bases: TGTGCCAGCAGCTACGGGACAGGGAAAGCTAATGAAAAACTGTTTTTT. This gives the protein CASSYGTGKANEKLFF.

The J gene is TRBJ2-7, the V gene TRBV29-1, with TRBD1 matching over 12 bases. In germline, CDR1 is SQVTM, CDR2 ANQGSEA. After removal of 4 bases from V and 7 bases from J, the junction contained 5 bases not matched to a gene. This CDR3 is built from 13 residues. CDR3 DNA sequence: TGCAGCGTTGTAGGGACAGGGGGCCGAGAGCAGTACTTC. This codes for CSVVGTGGREQYF.

This clonotype was counted only a few times. An end of the junction differs from the germline gene, which may be a read error. V gene TRBV7-7 combines with J gene TRBJ2-7; 7 nucleotides align to TRBD2. The CDR3 runs 17 residues. Germline assignment: CDR1 SSHAT and CDR2 FNYEAQ (reference sequence). The CDR3 coding sequence is TGTGCTAGCAGCTTGCGGGACCGGGCGGGGGAATCCCACGAGCAGTACTTC. The encoded protein is CASSLRDRAGESHEQYF.

The rearrangement joins TRBV14 to TRBJ1-3; 7 bases fit TRBD1. CDR1 and CDR2 (germline): SGHDN, FVKESK. The CDR3 covers 16 residues. J was trimmed by 1 base and V by 4 bases; bases with no gene match: 7. The CDR3 nucleotides read TGTGCCAGCAGCCTTGGGACAGCCGCGTCTGGAAACACCATATATTTT. Translating it yields CASSLGTAASGNTIYF.